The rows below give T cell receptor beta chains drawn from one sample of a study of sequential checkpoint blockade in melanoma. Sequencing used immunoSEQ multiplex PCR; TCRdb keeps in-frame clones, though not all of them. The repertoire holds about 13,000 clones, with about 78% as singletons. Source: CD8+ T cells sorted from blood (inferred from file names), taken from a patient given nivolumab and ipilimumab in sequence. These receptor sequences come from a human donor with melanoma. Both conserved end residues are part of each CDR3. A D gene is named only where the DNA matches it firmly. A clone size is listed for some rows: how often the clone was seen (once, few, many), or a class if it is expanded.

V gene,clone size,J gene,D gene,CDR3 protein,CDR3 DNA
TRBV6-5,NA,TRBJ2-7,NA,CASSYPGQYYEQYF,TGTGCCAGCAGTTACCCGGGACAATATTACGAGCAGTACTTC
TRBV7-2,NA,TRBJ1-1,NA,CASSFRVTEAFF,TGTGCCAGCAGCTTCAGGGTTACTGAAGCTTTCTTT
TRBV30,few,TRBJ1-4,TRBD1,CAWREDREVEKLFF,TGTGCCTGGAGGGAGGACAGGGAGGTTGAAAAACTGTTTTTT
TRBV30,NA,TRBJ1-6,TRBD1,CAWTRGQGTSPLHF,TGTGCCTGGACCAGGGGACAGGGTACGTCCCCCCTCCACTTT
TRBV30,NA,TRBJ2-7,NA,CAWSEGGSYEQYF,TGTGCCTGGAGTGAAGGGGGTAGCTACGAGCAGTACTTC
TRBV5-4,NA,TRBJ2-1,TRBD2,CASSETSGRGNEQFF,TGTGCCAGCAGCGAGACTAGCGGGAGGGGCAATGAGCAGTTCTTC
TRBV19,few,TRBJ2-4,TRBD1,CASSIVTGHSKNIQYF,TGTGCCAGTAGTATAGTGACAGGGCATTCCAAAAACATTCAGTACTTC
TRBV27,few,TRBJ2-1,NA,CASSSGLGDEQFF,TGTGCCAGCAGCTCGGGACTCGGGGATGAGCAGTTCTTC
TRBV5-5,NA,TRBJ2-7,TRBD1,CASSLLTGDLEQYF,TGTGCCAGCAGCTTGTTAACAGGGGACCTGGAGCAGTACTTC
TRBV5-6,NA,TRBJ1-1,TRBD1,CASSFPTGNLREAFF,TGTGCCAGCAGCTTCCCGACAGGGAACCTTCGGGAAGCTTTCTTT
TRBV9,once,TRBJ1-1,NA,CASSPRGGTEAFF,TGTGCCAGCAGCCCTCGGGGAGGCACTGAAGCTTTCTTT
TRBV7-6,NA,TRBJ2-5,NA,CASSASVETQYF,TGTGCCAGCAGCGCTTCGGTAGAGACCCAGTACTTC
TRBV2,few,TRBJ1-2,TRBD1,CASSDVRGQTHYGYTF,TGTGCCAGCAGTGACGTCAGGGGACAGACCCACTATGGCTACACCTTC
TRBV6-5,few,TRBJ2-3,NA,CASSDSETDTQYF,TGTGCCAGCAGTGACTCGGAGACAGATACGCAGTATTTT
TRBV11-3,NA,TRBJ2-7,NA,CASSLDLREGRPYEQYF,TGTGCCAGCAGCTTAGATCTGAGGGAAGGAAGGCCCTACGAGCAGTACTTC
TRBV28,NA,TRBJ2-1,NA,CASSFRGAAYNEQFF,TGTGCCAGCAGTTTTCGGGGGGCCGCCTACAATGAGCAGTTCTTC
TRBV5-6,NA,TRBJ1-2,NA,CASSLYQGLSYGYTF,TGTGCCAGCAGCTTGTATCAGGGGCTCTCCTATGGCTACACCTTC
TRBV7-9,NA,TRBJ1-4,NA,CASSPPNSRINEKLFF,TGTGCCAGCAGCCCCCCAAACAGCCGTATTAATGAAAAACTGTTTTTT
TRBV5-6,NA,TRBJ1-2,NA,CASSPQGYGYTF,TGTGCCAGCAGTCCACAGGGTTATGGCTACACCTTC
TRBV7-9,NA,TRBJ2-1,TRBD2,CASSRGEGEFYNEQFF,TGTGCCAGCAGCCGGGGGGAGGGCGAGTTCTACAATGAGCAGTTCTTC
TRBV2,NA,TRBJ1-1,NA,CASSQGLNTEAFF,TGTGCCAGCAGTCAGGGTCTGAACACTGAAGCTTTCTTT
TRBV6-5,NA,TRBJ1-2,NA,CASRAAGEHGYTF,TGTGCCAGCAGGGCCGCAGGGGAGCATGGCTACACCTTC
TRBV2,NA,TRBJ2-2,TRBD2,CASGAGLVYPGELFF,TGTGCCAGCGGTGCGGGACTAGTTTATCCCGGGGAGCTGTTTTTT
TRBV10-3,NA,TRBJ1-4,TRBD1,CAISESWDREYEKLFF,TGTGCCATCAGTGAGTCATGGGACAGGGAGTATGAAAAACTGTTTTTT
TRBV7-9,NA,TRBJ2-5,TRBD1,CASSPTGEETQYF,TGTGCCAGCAGCCCCACAGGGGAAGAGACCCAGTACTTC
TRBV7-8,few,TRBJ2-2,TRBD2,CASSPRLATNTGELFF,TGTGCCAGCAGCCCCAGACTAGCGACGAACACCGGGGAGCTGTTTTTT
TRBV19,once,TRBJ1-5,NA,CASSIAPGKLSDFSTYSNQPQHF,TGTGCCAGTAGTATAGCCCCCGGGAAGCTCTCTGATTTCTCCACTTATAGCAATCAGCCCCAGCATTTT
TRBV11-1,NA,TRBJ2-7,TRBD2,CASSFGLAASYEQYF,TGTGCCAGCAGCTTCGGGCTAGCGGCCTCCTACGAGCAGTACTTC
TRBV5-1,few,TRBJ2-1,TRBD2,CASGLVGLAVSRASNEQFF,TGCGCCAGCGGACTTGTTGGACTAGCGGTCTCGAGGGCCTCCAATGAGCAGTTCTTC
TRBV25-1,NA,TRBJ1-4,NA,CASKIGGEKLFF,TGTGCCAGCAAAATCGGGGGTGAAAAACTGTTTTTT
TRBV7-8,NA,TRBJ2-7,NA,CASSLEISPGYYEQYF,TGTGCCAGCAGCTTAGAAATCAGCCCAGGGTACTACGAGCAGTACTTC
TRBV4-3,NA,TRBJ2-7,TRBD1,CASSQAGTGFYEQYF,TGCGCCAGCAGCCAAGCCGGGACAGGGTTCTACGAGCAGTACTTC
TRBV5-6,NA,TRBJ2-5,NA,CASSLSSSAQQETQYF,TGTGCCAGCAGCTTATCGTCCAGCGCTCAACAAGAGACCCAGTACTTC
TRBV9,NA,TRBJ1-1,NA,CASSTLGGGSLNTEAFF,TGTGCCAGCAGCACTCTAGGGGGGGGCTCCCTGAACACTGAAGCTTTCTTT
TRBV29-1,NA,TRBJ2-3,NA,CSVADVPRGASTDTQYF,TGCAGCGTAGCGGACGTACCCAGGGGGGCTAGCACAGATACGCAGTATTTT
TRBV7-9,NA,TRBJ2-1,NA,CASSFLLETSSYNEQFF,TGTGCCAGCAGCTTTTTATTGGAGACGAGCTCCTACAATGAGCAGTTCTTC
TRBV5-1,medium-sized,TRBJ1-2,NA,CASSWDKSYGYTF,TGCGCCAGCAGCTGGGACAAAAGCTATGGCTACACCTTC
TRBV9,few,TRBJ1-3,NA,CASSPGDLSSGNTIYF,TGTGCCAGCAGCCCGGGGGACTTGAGCTCTGGAAACACCATATATTTT
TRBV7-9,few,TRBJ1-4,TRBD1,CASSLGDRVATNEKLFF,TGTGCCAGCAGCTTAGGGGACAGGGTTGCAACTAATGAAAAACTGTTTTTT
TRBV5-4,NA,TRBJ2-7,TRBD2,CASSLVGLAAYEQYF,TGTGCCAGCAGCTTGGTAGGACTAGCGGCTTACGAGCAGTACTTC
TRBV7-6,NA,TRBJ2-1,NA,CASSPSGNEQFF,TGTGCCAGCAGCCCGTCGGGGAATGAGCAGTTCTTC
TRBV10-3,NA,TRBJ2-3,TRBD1,CAISGQGGGTDTQYF,TGTGCCATCAGTGGACAGGGGGGTGGCACAGATACGCAGTATTTT
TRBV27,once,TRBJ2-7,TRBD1,CASSLSTGGYEQYF,TGTGCCAGCAGTTTGTCGACAGGGGGGTACGAGCAGTACTTC
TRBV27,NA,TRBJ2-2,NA,CASSFRSSPGELFF,TGTGCCAGCAGTTTTAGGAGTAGCCCCGGGGAGCTGTTTTTT
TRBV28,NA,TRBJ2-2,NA,CASSFLFGVAGHNTGELFF,TGTGCCAGCAGTTTTTTATTCGGGGTGGCGGGGCACAACACCGGGGAGCTGTTTTTT
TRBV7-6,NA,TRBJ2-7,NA,CASSLAASGWFDEQYF,TGTGCCAGCAGCTTAGCTGCTTCAGGGTGGTTCGACGAGCAGTACTTC
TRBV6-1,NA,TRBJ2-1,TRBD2,CASNREGSYNEQFF,TGTGCCAGCAATCGGGAGGGGTCCTACAATGAGCAGTTCTTC
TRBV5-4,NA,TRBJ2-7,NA,CASSQRRGSYEQYF,TGTGCCAGCAGTCAAAGACGGGGCTCCTACGAGCAGTACTTC
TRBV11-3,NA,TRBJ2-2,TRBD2,CASSLVSTSGSRELFF,TGTGCCAGCAGCTTAGTGAGTACTAGCGGGAGCCGGGAGCTGTTTTTT
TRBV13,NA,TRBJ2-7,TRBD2,CASSFRLAGTYEQYF,TGTGCCAGCAGCTTCCGGCTAGCGGGGACCTACGAGCAGTACTTC
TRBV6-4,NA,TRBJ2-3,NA,CASSEQGSDTQYF,TGTGCCAGCAGTGAACAGGGATCAGATACGCAGTATTTT
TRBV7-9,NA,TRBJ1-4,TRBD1,CASSSYRGTNEKLFF,TGTGCCAGCAGCTCTTACAGGGGAACTAATGAAAAACTGTTTTTT
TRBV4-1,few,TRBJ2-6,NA,CASSQDEGAGANVLTF,TGTGCCAGCAGCCAAGATGAAGGGGCTGGGGCCAACGTCCTGACTTTC
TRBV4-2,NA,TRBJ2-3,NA,CASSQGLSRGTDTQYF,TGTGCCAGCAGCCAAGGTCTCTCGCGGGGCACAGATACGCAGTATTTT
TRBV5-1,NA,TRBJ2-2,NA,CASSGQMNTGELFF,TGCGCCAGCTCCGGACAGATGAACACCGGGGAGCTGTTTTTT